The rows below give T cell receptor beta chains drawn from one sample of a study of CD8+ T cells in alopecia areata. TCRdb's copy holds only in-frame clones and misses some; the assay was immunoSEQ multiplex PCR. The sample has more than 85,000 clones, 40% to 45% seen once; the top ten hold 0.79%. Sequencing was performed on CD4+ T cells sorted from blood. The receptor source for this set is a human donor with alopecia areata. The CDR3 runs from the conserved cysteine through the conserved F or W. Fields, in order: D gene, V gene, clone size, J gene, CDR3 protein, CDR3 DNA. D genes are given only for firm matches. Clone size is not always given. Where it is, it says once, few, many or a class for expanded clones.

>TRBD1|TRBV6-6|.|TRBJ1-5
CASSYTGTGYQPQHF
TGTGCCAGCAGTTACACCGGGACAGGGTATCAGCCCCAGCATTTT
>.|TRBV29-1|.|TRBJ2-7
CSVYRDYEQYF
TGCAGCGTCTACCGGGACTACGAGCAGTACTTC
>.|TRBV5-1|few|TRBJ2-2
CASSEEVASTGELFF
TGCGCCAGCAGCGAGGAGGTTGCGAGCACCGGGGAGCTGTTTTTT
>.|TRBV28|few|TRBJ1-6
CATGKGGNSPLHF
TGTGCCACTGGGAAGGGGGGAAATTCACCCCTCCACTTT
>TRBD1|TRBV30|.|TRBJ1-1
CAWSPDRVTEAFF
TGTGCCTGGAGTCCTGACAGGGTCACTGAAGCTTTCTTT
>TRBD1|TRBV28|.|TRBJ2-5
CASSIPGQGWETQYF
TGTGCCAGCAGTATACCGGGACAGGGGTGGGAGACCCAGTACTTC
>.|TRBV11-2|.|TRBJ2-7
CASSPGRTASYEQYF
TGTGCCAGCAGCCCCGGGCGGACAGCCTCTTACGAGCAGTACTTC
>TRBD1|TRBV5-1|few|TRBJ1-4
CASSGGQGGAEKLFF
TGCGCCAGCAGCGGTGGACAGGGGGGAGCTGAAAAACTGTTTTTT
>.|TRBV27|.|TRBJ1-1
CASSLYLPLNTEAFF
TGTGCCAGCAGTTTATACCTCCCCCTGAACACTGAAGCTTTCTTT
>.|TRBV30|few|TRBJ1-1
CAWGARGVRLNTEAFF
TGTGCCTGGGGGGCAAGGGGCGTGAGGTTGAACACTGAAGCTTTCTTT
>TRBD2|TRBV2|once|TRBJ2-5
CASSEPSGPQETQYF
TGTGCCAGCAGTGAGCCTAGCGGACCCCAAGAGACCCAGTACTTC
>TRBD1|TRBV2|.|TRBJ2-5
CASRPDRGKWETQYF
TGTGCCAGCAGGCCGGACAGGGGGAAGTGGGAGACCCAGTACTTC
>.|TRBV29-1|few|TRBJ2-5
CSVEGSDLGETQYF
TGCAGCGTTGAAGGGAGCGACCTCGGGGAGACCCAGTACTTC
>TRBD1|TRBV30|.|TRBJ1-2
CAWSVKWRQTGVANYGYTF
TGTGCCTGGAGTGTAAAGTGGCGCCAAACAGGGGTAGCTAACTATGGCTACACCTTC
>.|TRBV28|.|TRBJ2-5
CASTTGSSGYQETQYF
TGTGCCAGCACAACGGGGAGTAGCGGTTACCAAGAGACCCAGTACTTC
>.|TRBV29-1|.|TRBJ2-7
CSANQGGGGEQYF
TGCAGCGCAAATCAGGGGGGAGGAGGCGAGCAGTACTTC
>.|TRBV11-2|.|TRBJ2-5
CASSLGMGVETQYF
TGTGCCAGCAGCTTAGGCATGGGGGTTGAGACCCAGTACTTC
>.|TRBV30|.|TRBJ2-2
CAWSFPDRRTGELFF
TGTGCCTGGAGTTTTCCTGACAGGCGCACCGGGGAGCTGTTTTTT
>TRBD1|TRBV29-1|.|TRBJ2-3
CSGRQGLTDTQYF
TGCAGCGGGAGACAGGGGTTGACAGATACGCAGTATTTT
>.|TRBV30|.|TRBJ2-2
CAWKVGAWSGELFF
TGTGCCTGGAAGGTGGGGGCCTGGTCCGGGGAGCTGTTTTTT
>.|TRBV27|.|TRBJ2-7
CASSPSRLIREQYF
TGTGCCAGCAGCCCTAGCCGACTTATACGCGAGCAGTACTTC
>.|TRBV23-1|.|TRBJ1-2
CASSQSRGDGYTF
TGCGCCAGCAGTCAATCGAGAGGTGATGGCTACACCTTC
>TRBD2|TRBV29-1|.|TRBJ2-1
CSVGPTSIIEQFF
TGCAGCGTAGGACCGACTAGCATCATTGAGCAGTTCTTC
>TRBD2|TRBV9|.|TRBJ2-3
CASSVAVAGGTDTQYF
TGTGCCAGCAGCGTAGCTGTAGCGGGAGGCACAGATACGCAGTATTTT
>.|TRBV6-6|.|TRBJ1-6
CASSQQESSYNSPLHF
TGTGCCAGCAGCCAACAGGAAAGCTCCTATAATTCACCCCTCCACTTT
>TRBD1|TRBV9|.|TRBJ2-3
CASSPGGQGSTDTQYF
TGTGCCAGCAGCCCCGGAGGACAGGGCAGCACAGATACGCAGTATTTT
>.|TRBV2|.|TRBJ2-5
CASSDGAGTETQYF
TGTGCCAGCAGTGATGGTGCAGGGACAGAGACCCAGTACTTC
>.|TRBV2|few|TRBJ2-4
CASSVGAPPVQYF
TGTGCCAGCAGTGTAGGGGCGCCCCCTGTTCAGTACTTC